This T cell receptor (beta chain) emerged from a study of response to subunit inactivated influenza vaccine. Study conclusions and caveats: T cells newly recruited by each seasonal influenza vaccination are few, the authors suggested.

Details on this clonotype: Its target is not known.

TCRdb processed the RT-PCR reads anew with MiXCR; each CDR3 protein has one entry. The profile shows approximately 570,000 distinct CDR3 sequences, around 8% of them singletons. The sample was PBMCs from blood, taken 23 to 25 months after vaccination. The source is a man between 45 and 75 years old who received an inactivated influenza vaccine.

CDR3 coding DNA: TGCAGTGCTATCGACAGGGAGGTTCAGCCCCAGCATTTT. This sequence encodes CSAIDREVQPQHF. The V call is TRBV20-1, the J call TRBJ1-5; the match to TRBD1 covers 7 bases. The J segment lost 6 bases and the V segment lost 4 bases, leaving 6 bases of the junction unmatched. The CDR3 spans 13 residues. Germline V gene data show CDR1 as DFQATT and CDR2 as SNEGSKA (reference sequence).